The rows below give T cell receptor beta chains drawn from one sample of a study of blood T cell repertoires in COVID-19. The method was immunoSEQ multiplex PCR; TCRdb's version includes in-frame clones alone and lacks a portion of them. The sample records hundreds of thousands of clones, approximately 88% being singletons. Sequencing was done on a sample of PBMCs or T cells enriched from blood (not recorded which). These receptors were obtained from a woman between 40 and 50 years old who had recovered from COVID-19. CDR3s include the opening cysteine and the closing phenylalanine or tryptophan. A D gene is named only where the DNA matches it firmly. The listing skips clone size in some rows; elsewhere it reads once, few, many or a size class.

CDR3: CASSRTSEKSYEQYF
DNA: TGTGCCAGCAGTAGGACTAGCGAGAAATCCTACGAGCAGTACTTC
V: TRBV5-5
size: NA
D: TRBD2
J: TRBJ2-7

CDR3: CASSPGGHNRGQETQYF
DNA: TGTGCCAGCTCACCCGGGGGTCATAACAGGGGCCAAGAGACCCAGTACTTC
V: TRBV18
size: NA
D: NA
J: TRBJ2-5

CDR3: CASSPLWRDYGYTF
DNA: TGTGCCAGCAGCCCCCTTTGGAGGGACTATGGCTACACCTTC
V: TRBV3-1/TRBV3-2
size: NA
D: NA
J: TRBJ1-2

CDR3: CASSRPGVTGELFF
DNA: TGTGCCAGCTCACGGCCCGGGGTCACCGGGGAGCTGTTTTTT
V: TRBV18
size: NA
D: NA
J: TRBJ2-2

CDR3: CASSPSAAAYEQYF
DNA: TGTGCCAGCTCCCCCTCTGCCGCGGCGTACGAGCAGTACTTC
V: TRBV18
size: few
D: NA
J: TRBJ2-7

CDR3: CASSSPPTGITPYEQYF
DNA: TGTGCCAGCAGCTCACCCCCCACAGGAATCACCCCCTACGAGCAGTACTTC
V: TRBV7-9
size: NA
D: NA
J: TRBJ2-7

CDR3: CASSETGYRDQPQHF
DNA: TGTGCCAGCAGTGAAACGGGTTACAGGGATCAGCCCCAGCATTTT
V: TRBV2
size: NA
D: NA
J: TRBJ1-5

CDR3: CASSDEYEQFF
DNA: TGTGCCAGCAGTGATGAGTATGAGCAGTTCTTC
V: TRBV2
size: NA
D: NA
J: TRBJ2-1

CDR3: CASSPPANYGYTF
DNA: TGTGCCAGCAGCCCTCCGGCTAACTATGGCTACACCTTC
V: TRBV7-8
size: NA
D: NA
J: TRBJ1-2

CDR3: CASSLRDMNEKLFF
DNA: TGCGCCAGCAGCTTGAGGGACATGAATGAAAAACTGTTTTTT
V: TRBV5-1
size: NA
D: NA
J: TRBJ1-4

CDR3: CASSLGPMNTIYF
DNA: TGTGCCAGCAGTTTAGGTCCCATGAACACCATATATTTT
V: TRBV12-3/TRBV12-4
size: NA
D: NA
J: TRBJ1-3

CDR3: CASSGLATGGTGELFF
DNA: TGCGCCAGCAGCGGCCTCGCGACAGGGGGGACCGGGGAGCTGTTTTTT
V: TRBV5-1
size: NA
D: TRBD1
J: TRBJ2-2

CDR3: CASSTQGEPQHF
DNA: TGTGCCAGCAGCACCCAGGGGGAGCCCCAGCATTTT
V: TRBV28
size: once
D: TRBD1
J: TRBJ1-5

CDR3: CANLGQANPDRELQPQHF
DNA: TGTGCCAACTTGGGGCAAGCTAACCCGGACAGGGAGCTCCAGCCCCAGCATTTT
V: TRBV25-1
size: NA
D: TRBD1
J: TRBJ1-5

CDR3: CASSYSASGRDEQFF
DNA: TGTGCCAGCAGTTACTCAGCTAGCGGGAGGGATGAGCAGTTCTTC
V: TRBV6-5
size: NA
D: TRBD2
J: TRBJ2-1

CDR3: CASSAETSWYEQYF
DNA: TGTGCCAGCAGTGCGGAGACTAGCTGGTACGAGCAGTACTTC
V: TRBV28
size: NA
D: TRBD2
J: TRBJ2-7

CDR3: CASSRTGGMDQPQHF
DNA: TGTGCCAGCAGCCGTACAGGGGGCATGGATCAGCCCCAGCATTTT
V: TRBV28
size: few
D: TRBD1
J: TRBJ1-5

CDR3: CASSEPRIDTQYF
DNA: TGTGCCAGCAGTGAGCCTCGAATAGATACGCAGTATTTT
V: TRBV28
size: NA
D: NA
J: TRBJ2-3

CDR3: CAWSDSLGSRQYF
DNA: TGTGCCTGGAGTGATAGCCTAGGAAGTCGTCAGTATTTT
V: TRBV30
size: NA
D: NA
J: TRBJ2-3

CDR3: CASARTGSGGYTF
DNA: TGTGCCAGCGCTAGGACAGGGAGTGGTGGCTACACCTTC
V: TRBV12-3/TRBV12-4
size: NA
D: TRBD1
J: TRBJ1-2

CDR3: CASSLEGVEKLFF
DNA: TGTGCCAGCAGCTTAGAAGGGGTGGAAAAACTGTTTTTT
V: TRBV7-6
size: NA
D: NA
J: TRBJ1-4

CDR3: CASSQRVGFRRAFF
DNA: TGTGCCAGCAGCCAAAGAGTCGGGTTTCGACGGGCTTTCTTT
V: TRBV3-1/TRBV3-2
size: NA
D: NA
J: TRBJ1-1

CDR3: CASTRQNEAFF
DNA: TGTGCCAGCACACGACAGAATGAAGCTTTCTTT
V: TRBV2
size: NA
D: NA
J: TRBJ1-1

CDR3: CASSQDPGGQLSGANVLTF
DNA: TGCGCCAGCAGCCAAGATCCCGGAGGCCAACTCTCTGGGGCCAACGTCCTGACTTTC
V: TRBV4-3
size: NA
D: NA
J: TRBJ2-6

CDR3: CASSQGRGRVNSNQPQHF
DNA: TGTGCCAGCAGCCAAGGGAGGGGGCGGGTAAATAGCAATCAGCCCCAGCATTTT
V: TRBV3-1/TRBV3-2
size: NA
D: TRBD1
J: TRBJ1-5

CDR3: CASTRQGASEKLFF
DNA: TGTGCCAGCACTCGGCAGGGGGCGAGTGAAAAACTGTTTTTT
V: TRBV28
size: few
D: TRBD1
J: TRBJ1-4

CDR3: CASSPTGGARTGELFF
DNA: TGTGCCAGCTCACCAACAGGGGGTGCCCGGACCGGGGAGCTGTTTTTT
V: TRBV18
size: NA
D: TRBD1
J: TRBJ2-2

CDR3: CSVLTQGDEQYF
DNA: TGCAGCGTACTGACACAGGGAGACGAGCAGTACTTC
V: TRBV29-1
size: NA
D: NA
J: TRBJ2-7

CDR3: CASRDRGLGEKLFF
DNA: TGTGCCAGCAGAGACAGGGGGCTGGGGGAAAAACTGTTTTTT
V: TRBV5-8
size: NA
D: TRBD1
J: TRBJ1-4

CDR3: CASSSGTSGRYYEQYF
DNA: TGTGCCAGCAGCTCCGGGACTAGCGGGAGGTACTACGAGCAGTACTTC
V: TRBV7-9
size: NA
D: TRBD2
J: TRBJ2-7

CDR3: CASSFLGAEPYEQYF
DNA: TGTGCCAGCAGTTTCCTTGGGGCAGAACCTTACGAGCAGTACTTC
V: TRBV28
size: NA
D: NA
J: TRBJ2-7

CDR3: CASSSTGTGELFF
DNA: TGTGCCAGCAGCTCCACAGGGACCGGGGAGCTGTTTTTT
V: TRBV7-9
size: few
D: NA
J: TRBJ2-2

CDR3: CASSQGSGVQYF
DNA: TGTGCCAGCAGCCAAGGGTCGGGGGTGCAGTACTTC
V: TRBV3-1/TRBV3-2
size: NA
D: NA
J: TRBJ2-7

CDR3: CASSPGGARGGNQPQHF
DNA: TGTGCCAGCAGTCCCGGCGGGGCCCGCGGTGGCAATCAGCCCCAGCATTTT
V: TRBV28
size: NA
D: NA
J: TRBJ1-5

CDR3: CASSFSRYEQYF
DNA: TGTGCCAGCAGTTTTTCCAGGTACGAGCAGTACTTC
V: TRBV28
size: NA
D: NA
J: TRBJ2-7

CDR3: CASRPSGTDTQYF
DNA: TGTGCCAGCAGGCCCAGCGGAACAGATACGCAGTATTTT
V: TRBV12-3/TRBV12-4
size: NA
D: NA
J: TRBJ2-3

CDR3: CASSSGQNNEQFF
DNA: TGTGCCAGCAGCTCGGGACAGAACAATGAGCAGTTCTTC
V: TRBV11-2
size: NA
D: TRBD1
J: TRBJ2-1

CDR3: CASSYGGSMNTEAFF
DNA: TGTGCCAGCAGTTACGGAGGGAGCATGAACACTGAAGCTTTCTTT
V: TRBV6-2/TRBV6-3
size: NA
D: NA
J: TRBJ1-1

CDR3: CASSSRTPSSYNSPLHF
DNA: TGCGCCAGCAGCTCCCGGACACCGAGCTCCTATAATTCACCCCTCCACTTT
V: TRBV5-1
size: NA
D: NA
J: TRBJ1-6

CDR3: CASSLEGTYGYTF
DNA: TGTGCCAGCAGCTTGGAGGGGACCTATGGCTACACCTTC
V: TRBV7-9
size: NA
D: NA
J: TRBJ1-2

CDR3: CARSSDRMNIQYF
DNA: TGTGCCAGAAGCTCGGACAGGATGAACATTCAGTACTTC
V: TRBV5-3
size: NA
D: TRBD1
J: TRBJ2-4

CDR3: CPGGFYGYTF
DNA: TGTCCAGGAGGGTTCTATGGCTACACCTTC
V: TRBV28
size: NA
D: NA
J: TRBJ1-2

CDR3: CASNPGLGLREQFF
DNA: TGTGCCAGCAATCCGGGCCTGGGGCTGAGGGAGCAGTTCTTC
V: TRBV27
size: NA
D: NA
J: TRBJ2-1

CDR3: CASSPPRTEETQYF
DNA: TGTGCCAGCAGCCCCCCAAGGACAGAAGAGACCCAGTACTTC
V: TRBV7-2
size: NA
D: NA
J: TRBJ2-5

CDR3: CASSRTSANTGELFF
DNA: TGTGCCAGCAGCCGGACTAGCGCGAACACCGGGGAGCTGTTTTTT
V: TRBV5-4
size: NA
D: TRBD2
J: TRBJ2-2

CDR3: CASSTYSNTEAFF
DNA: TGTGCCAGCAGCACCTATTCGAACACTGAAGCTTTCTTT
V: TRBV21-1
size: many
D: NA
J: TRBJ1-1

CDR3: CASRGDSHQPQHF
DNA: TGTGCCAGCAGGGGCGATAGTCATCAGCCCCAGCATTTT
V: TRBV28
size: NA
D: NA
J: TRBJ1-5

CDR3: CASSPDFGELFF
DNA: TGTGCCAGCAGCCCAGACTTCGGGGAGCTGTTTTTT
V: TRBV3-1/TRBV3-2
size: NA
D: NA
J: TRBJ2-2

CDR3: CASSPGGRDTQYF
DNA: TGTGCCAGCAGCCCCGGCGGGAGAGATACGCAGTATTTT
V: TRBV12-3/TRBV12-4
size: NA
D: TRBD2
J: TRBJ2-3

CDR3: CASSVESDRYLTDTQYF
DNA: TGTGCCAGCAGCGTAGAGAGCGACAGGTACCTCACAGATACGCAGTATTTT
V: TRBV9
size: NA
D: NA
J: TRBJ2-3

CDR3: CASSQETGTRIPEQYF
DNA: TGTGCCAGCAGCCAGGAAACAGGGACCCGAATCCCCGAGCAGTACTTC
V: TRBV3-1/TRBV3-2
size: NA
D: NA
J: TRBJ2-7

CDR3: CASSLPGLAGGAGELFF
DNA: TGTGCCAGCAGCTTACCCGGCCTAGCGGGAGGGGCCGGGGAGCTGTTTTTT
V: TRBV7-2
size: NA
D: TRBD2
J: TRBJ2-2

CDR3: CASSPTPSGPSADTQYF
DNA: TGTGCCAGCAGCCCCACCCCTAGCGGGCCTAGCGCAGATACGCAGTATTTT
V: TRBV7-2
size: NA
D: TRBD2
J: TRBJ2-3

CDR3: CASTKQGLRSGTEAFF
DNA: TGTGCCAGTACCAAACAGGGGTTAAGAAGCGGCACTGAAGCTTTCTTT
V: TRBV19
size: once
D: TRBD1
J: TRBJ1-1

CDR3: CASSLDSGSSEQYF
DNA: TGCGCCAGCAGCTTGGACAGCGGGAGTTCCGAGCAGTACTTC
V: TRBV5-1
size: NA
D: TRBD2
J: TRBJ2-7

CDR3: CASSSYYTAEGYNEQFF
DNA: TGTGCCAGCAGTTCCTATTACACGGCGGAGGGGTACAATGAGCAGTTCTTC
V: TRBV28
size: once
D: NA
J: TRBJ2-1

CDR3: CASSVASSYNEQFF
DNA: TGTGCCAGCAGCGTAGCGAGCTCCTACAATGAGCAGTTCTTC
V: TRBV9
size: NA
D: NA
J: TRBJ2-1

CDR3: CASSWTGLSSGNTIYF
DNA: TGTGCCAGCAGCTGGACAGGCCTCAGCTCTGGAAACACCATATATTTT
V: TRBV7-2
size: NA
D: TRBD1
J: TRBJ1-3

CDR3: CATSDFPKTSGNTGELFF
DNA: TGTGCCACCAGTGATTTCCCTAAAACTAGCGGCAACACCGGGGAGCTGTTTTTT
V: TRBV24-1
size: NA
D: TRBD2
J: TRBJ2-2

CDR3: CASSLRQGAVDRSGELFF
DNA: TGTGCTAGCAGCTTAAGGCAGGGGGCCGTGGACCGGAGCGGGGAGCTGTTTTTT
V: TRBV7-7
size: once
D: TRBD1
J: TRBJ2-2